Listed below are T cell receptor beta chains from one sample, sequenced in a study of T cell repertoires in cytomegalovirus infection. One entry per CDR3 protein, called by TCRdb with MiXCR from the reads. The table includes roughly 630,000 distinct CDR3 sequences, approximately 25% detected once. Sequenced: CD8+ T cells from PBMCs. The source of these receptors is a human donor in good health (CMV status not recorded). Some clones in this sample may be carry-over from other donors' samples. Both conserved end residues are part of each CDR3. The D gene is left open where the match is weak.

v_gene	j_gene	d_gene	CDR3aa
TRBV20-1	TRBJ2-1	NA	CSARTPLLDNNEQFF
TRBV7-2	TRBJ1-6	TRBD1	CASSSRTGVRNSPLHF
TRBV12-3/TRBV12-4	TRBJ2-1	TRBD1	CASSLAPGGNEQFF
TRBV20-1	TRBJ2-1	NA	CSANSLTSISYNEQFF
TRBV14	TRBJ1-2	NA	CASSQEGYGYTF
TRBV6-2/TRBV6-3	TRBJ1-5	NA	CASSFGNGDQPQHF
TRBV19	TRBJ1-1	NA	CASGRVPEAFF
TRBV7-9	TRBJ2-6	TRBD1	CASSSRQGPLQVSANVLTF
TRBV20-1	TRBJ1-2	TRBD1	CEATGTENYGYTF
TRBV6-5	TRBJ2-5	NA	CASSYRGGTMGEETQYF
TRBV7-9	TRBJ1-3	NA	CASSGSPLGGDGNTIYF
TRBV7-6	TRBJ2-7	NA	CASSVYQGPYEQYF
TRBV12-3/TRBV12-4	TRBJ2-1	NA	CASSGGGYNEQFF
TRBV19	TRBJ1-1	NA	CASSHGRARKNTEAFF
TRBV20-1	TRBJ1-5	NA	CSAPGGGFNQPQHF
TRBV23-1	TRBJ2-5	NA	CASTPKETQYF
TRBV27	TRBJ1-2	TRBD1	CASSFLTGASANYGYTF
TRBV7-9	TRBJ1-1	NA	CASSPPRGGEDTEAFF
TRBV29-1	TRBJ1-4	TRBD1	CSVEDDTGVFEKLFF
TRBV7-9	TRBJ2-5	NA	CASSWVSPLGETQYF
TRBV4-3	TRBJ1-5	TRBD1	CASSQERQGLYLIDQPQHF
TRBV28	TRBJ1-1	NA	CASRSRRGRLDTEAFF
TRBV7-2	TRBJ1-3	NA	CASSFRPVSGNTIYF
TRBV6-6	TRBJ2-7	TRBD2	CASSYRGVGEQYF
TRBV19	TRBJ1-1	NA	CASSISTRANTEAFF
TRBV13	TRBJ1-1	TRBD1	CASLRGTENTEAFF
TRBV7-6	TRBJ2-1	NA	CASSLVGGGDSYNEQFF
TRBV20-1	TRBJ1-1	NA	CSASDIAIDTEAFF
TRBV7-8	TRBJ1-5	TRBD1	CASSLVDRAVYSNQPQHF
TRBV10-2	TRBJ2-1	NA	CASSVANYPDNEQFF
TRBV20-1	TRBJ2-1	NA	CSANLAWDNEQFF
TRBV20-1	TRBJ2-3	TRBD2	CSADSTSGYTDTQYF
TRBV6-8	TRBJ2-5	TRBD2	CASSGGWQAGTQYF
TRBV6-2/TRBV6-3	TRBJ2-6	NA	CASSYNRGDKGSTGANVLTF
TRBV7-3	TRBJ2-5	TRBD1	CASSLTPTGVGETQYF
TRBV9	TRBJ2-3	NA	CASSAGSRLYTDTQYF